The rows below give T cell receptor beta chains drawn from one sample of a study of PD-1 blockade in classical Hodgkin lymphoma. Sequencing was performed with immunoSEQ multiplex PCR; in TCRdb, only in-frame clones are kept and a portion is missing. This table has approximately 100,000 clones, 80% to 90% appearing once. Material: peripheral blood mononuclear cells (PBMCs), obtained before the second cycle of nivolumab. The receptors were sampled from a human donor with classical Hodgkin lymphoma. The CDR3 runs from the conserved cysteine through the conserved F or W. Each record gives: J gene, clone size, D gene, V gene, CDR3 DNA, CDR3 protein. A D gene is named only where the DNA matches it firmly. The size of a clone is reported for some rows only, either as once, few or many, or as a class for expanded clones.

j_call: TRBJ1-3; clone_size: .; d_call: .; v_call: TRBV4-2; cdr3_nt: TGTGCCAGCAGCCAAGATAGGAACAGTGGAAACACCATATATTTT; cdr3_aa: CASSQDRNSGNTIYF
j_call: TRBJ1-5; clone_size: .; d_call: .; v_call: TRBV7-6; cdr3_nt: TGTGCCAGCAGCTTAGCAGGGGGTCACAATCAGCCCCAGCATTTT; cdr3_aa: CASSLAGGHNQPQHF
j_call: TRBJ2-1; clone_size: .; d_call: .; v_call: TRBV7-9; cdr3_nt: TGTGCCAGCAGCGAGATCTCCTACAATGAGCAGTTCTTC; cdr3_aa: CASSEISYNEQFF
j_call: TRBJ2-7; clone_size: .; d_call: TRBD1; v_call: TRBV18; cdr3_nt: TGTGCCAGCTCAGGGGACAGTTTATCCTACGAGCAGTACTTC; cdr3_aa: CASSGDSLSYEQYF
j_call: TRBJ1-1; clone_size: .; d_call: TRBD1; v_call: TRBV14; cdr3_nt: TGTGCCAGCAGCCGAAAAAAGGGGGTGGGTGACAGGGCCACTGAAGCTTTCTTT; cdr3_aa: CASSRKKGVGDRATEAFF
j_call: TRBJ1-5; clone_size: .; d_call: TRBD1; v_call: TRBV2; cdr3_nt: TGTGCCAGCAGCGAACAGGGGGGTCATCAGCCCCAGCATTTT; cdr3_aa: CASSEQGGHQPQHF
j_call: TRBJ1-1; clone_size: .; d_call: .; v_call: TRBV6-5; cdr3_nt: TGTGCCAGCAGTTACAGGACTGAAGCTTTCTTT; cdr3_aa: CASSYRTEAFF
j_call: TRBJ2-3; clone_size: .; d_call: TRBD2; v_call: TRBV19; cdr3_nt: TGTGCCAGTAGTATAGATCGCCCTAGCGGGGGAGCGTTAGATACGCAGTATTTT; cdr3_aa: CASSIDRPSGGALDTQYF
j_call: TRBJ2-2; clone_size: few; d_call: .; v_call: TRBV6-5; cdr3_nt: TGTGCCAGCAGGCTGGGCCCCGACGCCGGGGAGCTGTTTTTT; cdr3_aa: CASRLGPDAGELFF
j_call: TRBJ1-5; clone_size: few; d_call: .; v_call: TRBV9; cdr3_nt: TGTGCCAGCAGAGCTGGGGGCAATCAGCCCCAGCATTTT; cdr3_aa: CASRAGGNQPQHF
j_call: TRBJ1-5; clone_size: .; d_call: TRBD1; v_call: TRBV5-8; cdr3_nt: TGTGCCAGCAGCTTGGCCCTCGGGGGACAGGGACAGCCCCAGCATTTT; cdr3_aa: CASSLALGGQGQPQHF
j_call: TRBJ1-5; clone_size: once; d_call: .; v_call: TRBV19; cdr3_nt: TGTGCCAGTAGTTTCCTAGGGAATCAGCCCCAGCATTTT; cdr3_aa: CASSFLGNQPQHF
j_call: TRBJ2-7; clone_size: .; d_call: TRBD2; v_call: TRBV2; cdr3_nt: TGTGCCAGCCTCTCAGTCCCTAAACTAGCGGGGGGGCGGTACGAGCAGTACTTC; cdr3_aa: CASLSVPKLAGGRYEQYF
j_call: TRBJ1-1; clone_size: .; d_call: .; v_call: TRBV19; cdr3_nt: TGTGCCAGTAGTATGATTCAGGACACTGAAGCTTTCTTT; cdr3_aa: CASSMIQDTEAFF
j_call: TRBJ1-5; clone_size: .; d_call: .; v_call: TRBV4-2; cdr3_nt: TGTGCCAGCAGCCAAGACCCGTATAGCAATCAGCCCCAGCATTTT; cdr3_aa: CASSQDPYSNQPQHF
j_call: TRBJ1-6; clone_size: .; d_call: TRBD1; v_call: TRBV27; cdr3_nt: TGTGCCAGCAGGGGGACAGGGAGATTTGATAATTCACCCCTCCACTTT; cdr3_aa: CASRGTGRFDNSPLHF
j_call: TRBJ1-6; clone_size: few; d_call: .; v_call: TRBV7-9; cdr3_nt: TGTGCCAGCAGCTTTGGGAGTATGACGATAAATTCACCCCTCCACTTT; cdr3_aa: CASSFGSMTINSPLHF
j_call: TRBJ2-7; clone_size: .; d_call: .; v_call: TRBV27; cdr3_nt: TGTGCCAGCAGTTTATCGGGTCAACGCGAGCAGTACTTC; cdr3_aa: CASSLSGQREQYF
j_call: TRBJ1-4; clone_size: .; d_call: .; v_call: TRBV4-1; cdr3_nt: TGCGCCAGCAGCGAAGGGGGGGGGTTATATGCAACTAATGAAAAACTGTTTTTT; cdr3_aa: CASSEGGGLYATNEKLFF
j_call: TRBJ2-2; clone_size: once; d_call: TRBD2; v_call: TRBV25-1; cdr3_nt: TGTGCCAGCAGGGCGACTAGCGGGGGGGACCCAACCGGGGAGCTGTTTTTT; cdr3_aa: CASRATSGGDPTGELFF
j_call: TRBJ1-6; clone_size: .; d_call: .; v_call: TRBV30; cdr3_nt: TGTGCCTGGAGTGGCTGGGGGGGTTCACCCCTCCACTTT; cdr3_aa: CAWSGWGGSPLHF
j_call: TRBJ2-3; clone_size: once; d_call: .; v_call: TRBV7-3; cdr3_nt: TGTGCCAGCGGGGCTACCGGGTGGGCAGATACGCAGTATTTT; cdr3_aa: CASGATGWADTQYF
j_call: TRBJ1-5; clone_size: .; d_call: .; v_call: TRBV19; cdr3_nt: TGTGCCAGTAGTAAGTCGGACCTCGACGCCCCCCAGCATTTT; cdr3_aa: CASSKSDLDAPQHF
j_call: TRBJ1-4; clone_size: .; d_call: TRBD1; v_call: TRBV6-6; cdr3_nt: TGTGCCAGCAGGACGACAGGGACTAATGAAAAACTGTTTTTT; cdr3_aa: CASRTTGTNEKLFF
j_call: TRBJ1-2; clone_size: .; d_call: TRBD1; v_call: TRBV7-2; cdr3_nt: TGTGCCAGCAGCTCACAGGGGGCTAACTATGGCTACACCTTC; cdr3_aa: CASSSQGANYGYTF
j_call: TRBJ2-2; clone_size: .; d_call: TRBD2; v_call: TRBV10-3; cdr3_nt: TGTGCCATCAGAATGACTAGCGGGGGCCACGGGGAGCTGTTTTTT; cdr3_aa: CAIRMTSGGHGELFF
j_call: TRBJ1-1; clone_size: .; d_call: .; v_call: TRBV10-3; cdr3_nt: TGTGCCATCAGGGGGGACGGTCGTGCGCTCACTGAAGCTTTCTTT; cdr3_aa: CAIRGDGRALTEAFF
j_call: TRBJ2-7; clone_size: .; d_call: TRBD1; v_call: TRBV28; cdr3_nt: TGTGCCAGCAGAGCGACAGGGCCCTACGAGCAGTACTTC; cdr3_aa: CASRATGPYEQYF
j_call: TRBJ2-7; clone_size: .; d_call: .; v_call: TRBV5-6; cdr3_nt: TGTGCCAGCAGCTTGACAGCCCCCTACGAGCAGTACTTC; cdr3_aa: CASSLTAPYEQYF
j_call: TRBJ2-3; clone_size: .; d_call: .; v_call: TRBV9; cdr3_nt: TGTGCCAGCAGCTTCCCGACGGAGGGCAGCTCAGATACGCAGTATTTT; cdr3_aa: CASSFPTEGSSDTQYF
j_call: TRBJ2-1; clone_size: .; d_call: .; v_call: TRBV6-5; cdr3_nt: TGTGCCAGCAGTTACGCCACGGAGTACAATGAGCAGTTCTTC; cdr3_aa: CASSYATEYNEQFF
j_call: TRBJ2-7; clone_size: .; d_call: .; v_call: TRBV28; cdr3_nt: TGTGCCAGCAGCCCCGGTAGGTCACTAGCCGCCCACGAGCAGTACTTC; cdr3_aa: CASSPGRSLAAHEQYF
j_call: TRBJ2-5; clone_size: .; d_call: TRBD1; v_call: TRBV5-6; cdr3_nt: TGTGCCAGCAGCTTGAAGGGGGCTGGGGAGACCCAGTACTTC; cdr3_aa: CASSLKGAGETQYF
j_call: TRBJ1-2; clone_size: few; d_call: .; v_call: TRBV28; cdr3_nt: TGTGCCAGCAGAGGAACGTACCGGGGCTACACCTTC; cdr3_aa: CASRGTYRGYTF
j_call: TRBJ1-2; clone_size: .; d_call: .; v_call: TRBV19; cdr3_nt: TGTGCCAGTACTACCGGGCCTACCCGGGGAGGCTACACCTTC; cdr3_aa: CASTTGPTRGGYTF
j_call: TRBJ2-7; clone_size: .; d_call: .; v_call: TRBV18; cdr3_nt: TGTGCCAGCTCACCGCTTTACTCCCCAAGGCTGGGCGCCTCGTACGAGCAGTACTTC; cdr3_aa: CASSPLYSPRLGASYEQYF
j_call: TRBJ2-1; clone_size: .; d_call: .; v_call: TRBV5-1; cdr3_nt: TGCGCCAGCGGCGGGGGCCTACCCTACAATGAGCAGTTCTTC; cdr3_aa: CASGGGLPYNEQFF
j_call: TRBJ1-5; clone_size: .; d_call: .; v_call: TRBV7-2; cdr3_nt: TGTGCCAGCAGCTTAGCGTACGGACACGTTAGCAATCAGCCCCAGCATTTT; cdr3_aa: CASSLAYGHVSNQPQHF
j_call: TRBJ2-2; clone_size: few; d_call: .; v_call: TRBV5-1; cdr3_nt: TGCGCCAGCAGCTTGTCCCTAGCGAACACCGGGGAGCTGTTTTTT; cdr3_aa: CASSLSLANTGELFF
j_call: TRBJ2-1; clone_size: .; d_call: TRBD2; v_call: TRBV27; cdr3_nt: TGTGCCAGCAGACAAGTCAGACTAGCGGACCCCTACAATGAGCAGTTCTTC; cdr3_aa: CASRQVRLADPYNEQFF
j_call: TRBJ1-2; clone_size: .; d_call: TRBD1; v_call: TRBV9; cdr3_nt: TGTGCCAGCAGCATGAAAATACAGGGGATTAACTATGGCTACACCTTC; cdr3_aa: CASSMKIQGINYGYTF
j_call: TRBJ2-1; clone_size: .; d_call: .; v_call: TRBV5-1; cdr3_nt: TGCGCCAGCAGCTTGGAGGGCGGGGTATACAATGAGCAGTTCTTC; cdr3_aa: CASSLEGGVYNEQFF
j_call: TRBJ2-5; clone_size: .; d_call: TRBD2; v_call: TRBV7-6; cdr3_nt: TGTGCCAGCAGCTTAGTGGGACTATGGGCGACGGAGACCCAGTACTTC; cdr3_aa: CASSLVGLWATETQYF
j_call: TRBJ2-5; clone_size: once; d_call: .; v_call: TRBV7-2; cdr3_nt: TGTGCCAGCAGCTTTTACGCGGGGATTCAAGAGACCCAGTACTTC; cdr3_aa: CASSFYAGIQETQYF
j_call: TRBJ2-3; clone_size: .; d_call: .; v_call: TRBV9; cdr3_nt: TGTGCCAGCAGCGTAGTAGGACCGCACGGCACAGATACGCAGTATTTT; cdr3_aa: CASSVVGPHGTDTQYF
j_call: TRBJ2-6; clone_size: .; d_call: .; v_call: TRBV28; cdr3_nt: TGTGCCAGCAGTTTCCCAGGGGTGTCCGGGGCCAACGTCCTGACTTTC; cdr3_aa: CASSFPGVSGANVLTF
j_call: TRBJ1-1; clone_size: .; d_call: .; v_call: TRBV6-6; cdr3_nt: TGTGCCAGCAGTTACTCGTTGGTGAACACTGAAGCTTTCTTT; cdr3_aa: CASSYSLVNTEAFF
j_call: TRBJ2-7; clone_size: .; d_call: .; v_call: TRBV28; cdr3_nt: TGTGCCAGCAGTCCCCCAGGGGCCTCCTACGAGCAGTACTTC; cdr3_aa: CASSPPGASYEQYF
j_call: TRBJ1-1; clone_size: .; d_call: .; v_call: TRBV7-9; cdr3_nt: TGTGCCAGCAGCTTAAAGCCCTTACGAGAGGGGATTTGGAACACTGAAGCTTTCTTT; cdr3_aa: CASSLKPLREGIWNTEAFF
j_call: TRBJ1-4; clone_size: .; d_call: .; v_call: TRBV11-2; cdr3_nt: TGTGCCAGCAGCTCGGAAACAGGGTTTCCGCATGAAAAACTGTTTTTT; cdr3_aa: CASSSETGFPHEKLFF
j_call: TRBJ2-7; clone_size: few; d_call: .; v_call: TRBV29-1; cdr3_nt: TGCAGCGTTGGGGATGGAGGGGGGGCGGCCGAGCAGTACTTC; cdr3_aa: CSVGDGGGAAEQYF
j_call: TRBJ1-5; clone_size: .; d_call: .; v_call: TRBV28; cdr3_nt: TGTGCCAGCAGGATACAGGGTAATCAGCCCCAGCATTTT; cdr3_aa: CASRIQGNQPQHF
j_call: TRBJ1-2; clone_size: .; d_call: .; v_call: TRBV5-4; cdr3_nt: TGTGCCAGCAGCTTGGTTCGTTCTCGTTCCGGGCAGTTGAACTATGGCTACACCTTC; cdr3_aa: CASSLVRSRSGQLNYGYTF
j_call: TRBJ2-3; clone_size: .; d_call: .; v_call: TRBV2; cdr3_nt: TGTGCCAGCAGTGAGGAACATATAGCAGATACGCAGTATTTT; cdr3_aa: CASSEEHIADTQYF
j_call: TRBJ2-7; clone_size: .; d_call: .; v_call: TRBV27; cdr3_nt: TGTGCCAGCAGTTTGGGGCCAAACTACGAGCAGTACTTC; cdr3_aa: CASSLGPNYEQYF